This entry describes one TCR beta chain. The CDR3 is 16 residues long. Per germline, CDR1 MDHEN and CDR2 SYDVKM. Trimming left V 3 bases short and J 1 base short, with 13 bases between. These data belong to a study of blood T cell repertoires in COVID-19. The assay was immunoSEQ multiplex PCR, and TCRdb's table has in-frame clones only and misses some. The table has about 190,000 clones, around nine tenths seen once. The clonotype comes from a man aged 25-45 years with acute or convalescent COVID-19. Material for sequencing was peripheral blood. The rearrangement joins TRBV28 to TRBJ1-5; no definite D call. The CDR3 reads CASSLFPGISNQPQHF. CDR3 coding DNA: TGTGCCAGCAGTTTGTTCCCGGGAATCAGCAATCAGCCCCAGCATTTT.